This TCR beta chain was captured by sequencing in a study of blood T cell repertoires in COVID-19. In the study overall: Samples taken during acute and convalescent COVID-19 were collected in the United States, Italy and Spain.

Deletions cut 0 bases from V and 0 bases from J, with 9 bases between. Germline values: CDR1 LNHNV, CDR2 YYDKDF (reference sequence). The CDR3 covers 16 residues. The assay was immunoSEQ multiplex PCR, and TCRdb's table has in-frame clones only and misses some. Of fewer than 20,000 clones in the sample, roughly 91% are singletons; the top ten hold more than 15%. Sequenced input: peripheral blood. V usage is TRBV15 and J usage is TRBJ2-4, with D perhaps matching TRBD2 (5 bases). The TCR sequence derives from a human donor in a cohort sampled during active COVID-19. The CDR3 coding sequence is TGTGCCACCAGCAGAGACGAGAGGGTAGCCAAAAACATTCAGTACTTC. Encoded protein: CATSRDERVAKNIQYF. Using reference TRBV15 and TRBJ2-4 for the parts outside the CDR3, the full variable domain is DAMVIQNPRYQVTQFGKPVTLSCSQTLNHNVMYWYQQKSSQAPKLLFHYYDKDFNNEADTPDNFQSRRPNTSFCFLDIRSPGLGDTAMYLCATSRDERVAKNIQYFGAGTRLSVL.